Below, 30 T cell receptor beta chains from the same sample are listed, as sequenced in a study of T cells in Graves' hyperthyroidism and ophthalmopathy. Using RNA transcripts as the source, TCR beta CDR3 regions were amplified. Using the HTBI primer set, a first-round RT-PCR was run on the TCR CDR3. TCRdb re-called the multiplex PCR reads through MiXCR, storing one row per CDR3 protein. This sample has about 350,000 distinct CDR3 sequences, with over 12% found just once. The specimen was blood. Receptors were obtained from a woman in her sixties or seventies with Graves' ophthalmopathy.

This clonotype was counted between two and nine times. It may be a read error: a sequence one base away is much more abundant. CDR3 amino acids: CSIGGTGETYEQYF. CDR3 DNA sequence: TGCAGCATTGGGGGGACAGGGGAAACCTACGAGCAGTACTTC. V gene TRBV29-1 combines with J gene TRBJ2-7; 10 nucleotides line up with TRBD1. Germline CDR1 SQVTM, CDR2 ANQGSEA. The CDR3 consists of 14 residues. J lost 2 bases, V lost 8 bases, and 9 bases had no gene match.

The chain recombines TRBV28 with TRBJ2-1; 11 nucleotides align to TRBD2. Trimming cost V 5 bases and J 8 bases; bases outside gene matches: 8. In germline, CDR1 is MDHEN, CDR2 SYDVKM. The CDR3 sequence is 15 residues long. The CDR3 DNA reads TGTGCCAGCAGTGTAACTAGCGGGAGAGGCGATGAGCAGTTCTTC. Translated, it gives CASSVTSGRGDEQFF.

This clonotype has a count of ten or more. The gene calls are TRBV3-1 and TRBJ1-6; D gene ambiguous. V lost 5 bases to trimming and J lost 0 bases, with 8 bases between them. The germline gives CDR1 LGHDT, CDR2 YNNKEL (reference sequence). The CDR3 consists of 15 residues. The CDR3 coding sequence is TGTGCCAGCAGCAACAGAAGCTCCTATAATTCACCCCTCCACTTT. Amino acid sequence: CASSNRSSYNSPLHF.

This clonotype was seen a few times. The chain couples TRBV29-1 to TRBJ2-4; D is ambiguous. The CDR3 has 16 amino acids. Per the germline V gene, CDR1 is SQVTM and CDR2 is ANQGSEA. V lost 0 bases to trimming and J lost 0 bases, with 12 bases between them. This CDR3 is CSVEDRLSEAKNIQYF. The CDR3 nucleotides are TGCAGCGTTGAAGATCGATTATCCGAAGCCAAAAACATTCAGTACTTC.

V gene TRBV24-1 combines with J gene TRBJ2-5; tentative D call: TRBD2 (5 bases). The CDR3 runs 14 residues. Trimming took 4 bases from V and 4 from J, leaving 12 bases between them. CDR1 is KGHDR, CDR2 SFDVKD, per germline. As DNA, the CDR3 is TGTGCCACCAGTGACCTGGGAGAGGCAGAGACCCAGTACTTC. It is translated as CATSDLGEAETQYF.

About this clonotype itself: This may be a read error: a much more frequent sequence differs by one nucleotide. The CDR3 DNA is TGCGGCGTTGCGGACGGCCAAGAGACCCAGTACTTC. It yields the protein CGVADGQETQYF. V is TRBV29-1 and J is TRBJ2-5, with D uncertain. This CDR3 comprises 12 residues. Germline V gene lookup returns CDR1 SQVTM and CDR2 ANQGSEA.

This clonotype was observed at least ten times. The J gene is TRBJ1-1, the V gene TRBV18; no clear D. The CDR3 spans 11 residues. V lost 3 bases to trimming and J lost 8 bases, with 7 bases between them. Germline assignment: CDR1 KGHSH and CDR2 LQKENI. Here the CDR3 reads CASSPGFEAFF. The CDR3 DNA reads as TGTGCCAGCTCACCTGGGTTCGAAGCTTTCTTT. The full variable domain, completed using reference TRBV18 and TRBJ1-1, is NAGVMQNPRHLVRRRGQEARLRCSPMKGHSHVYWYRQLPEEGLKFMVYLQKENIIDESGMPKERFSAEFPKEGPSILRIQQVVRGDSAAYFCASSPGFEAFFGQGTRLTVV.

CDR3 in DNA: TGTGCCACCAGTGATCCCGACAGGACTAATACGCAGTATTTT. It is translated as CATSDPDRTNTQYF. The rearrangement links TRBV24-1 to TRBJ2-3; the D call may be TRBD1 or TRBD2 (6 bases each). The V and J ends lost 3 bases and 7 bases respectively, with 13 bases between them. Looked up from germline, CDR1 is KGHDR and CDR2 is SFDVKD. CDR3 length: 14 residues.

This clonotype was found a few times. The V call is TRBV20-1, the J call TRBJ2-4; D might be TRBD1 (5 bases). CDR3 length: 15 amino acids. Trimming cost V 4 bases and J 0 bases, with 13 bases left between them. Looked up from germline, CDR1 is DFQATT and CDR2 is SNEGSKA (reference sequence). The CDR3 here is CSAKETQGAKNIQYF. The CDR3 coding sequence is TGCAGTGCTAAGGAAACCCAGGGAGCCAAAAACATTCAGTACTTC.

With regard to this clonotype: Just one base apart from a much larger clone, this may be a read error. Lacking the conserved final phenylalanine or tryptophan, this CDR3 likely reflects a read error. V and J are TRBV12-3 or TRBV12-4 and TRBJ2-1, with D perhaps matching TRBD1 (6 bases). CDR3 length: 17 amino acids. Deletions cut 5 bases from V and 0 bases from J, with 17 bases between. CDR3: CASSPGTRFVSYNEQFS. CDR3 nucleotide sequence: TGTGCCAGCAGTCCCGGGACACGCTTCGTCTCCTACAATGAGCAGTTCTCC.

This clonotype has more than one count but fewer than ten. CDR3: CAWSVAGRSSYNSPLHF. CDR3 bases: TGTGCCTGGAGTGTTGCAGGCAGGAGCTCCTATAATTCACCCCTCCACTTT. The V and J genes are TRBV30 and TRBJ1-6; no clear D gene. This CDR3 region has 17 residues. Germline V lookup: CDR1 GTSNPN, CDR2 SVGIG (reference sequence). Trimming removed 0 bases from V and 0 bases from J, with 12 bases in between.

This clonotype was found many times. The CDR3 region has the DNA TGTGCCAGCAGCTTACAGGGGGCGACGGGAGAGACCCAGTACTTC. This codes for CASSLQGATGETQYF. The chain uses TRBV7-2 and TRBJ2-5, with TRBD1 matching over 8 bases. Trimming cost V 2 bases and J 4 bases; bases outside gene matches: 6. This CDR3 spans 15 amino acids. Germline assignment: CDR1 SGHTA and CDR2 FQGNSA.

Many counts were recorded for this clonotype. The CDR3 here is CASSKGYEQFF. CDR3 nucleotide sequence: TGTGCCAGCAGCAAGGGCTATGAGCAGTTCTTC. The chain is built from TRBV7-8 and TRBJ2-1; D unclear. CDR3 length: 11 residues. The V gene lost 5 bases and the J gene lost 8 bases, with 7 bases spanning the gap. Germline V gives CDR1 SGHVS, CDR2 FQNEAQ.

There are many counts of this clonotype. The CDR3 is CASGDRGLYEQYF. For the CDR3, the DNA is TGTGCCAGCGGGGACAGGGGGCTTTACGAGCAGTACTTC. The genes are TRBV2 and TRBJ2-7; 12 bases line up with TRBD1. Germline CDR1 is SNHLY and CDR2 is FYNNEI. J lost 4 bases, V lost 8 bases, and 3 bases had no gene match. The CDR3 is 13 amino acids.

The chain links TRBV19 to TRBJ2-3; a possible D gene is TRBD2 (5 bases). Germline V gene data show CDR1 as LNHDA and CDR2 as SQIVND (reference sequence). With 3 bases removed from V and 6 bases from J, the gap between germline ends came to 13 bases. There are 14 residues in the CDR3. The CDR3 sequence: CASSIRGSVDTQYF. The CDR3 nucleotides read TGTGCCAGTAGTATCCGGGGAAGTGTCGATACGCAGTATTTT.

This clonotype was observed many times. Here the CDR3 DNA reads TGCGCCAGCACCGGACAGGGTGGGACTGAAGCTTTCTTT. Translated, it gives CASTGQGGTEAFF. This sequence joins TRBV5-1 and TRBJ1-1, with 8 bases that match TRBD1. Trimming cost V 6 bases and J 5 bases; bases outside gene matches: 6. Germline-derived CDR1 and CDR2 are SGHRS and YFSETQ. This CDR3 spans 13 amino acids.

This clonotype has ten or more counts. The chain is built from TRBV5-5 and TRBJ2-1; a weak D match, TRBD2 (6 bases). CDR1 and CDR2 from the germline V gene are SGHKS and YYEKEE (reference sequence). The length of the CDR3 is 17 residues. V was clipped by 2 bases and J by 1 base, with 16 bases between them. The CDR3 loop is CASSFGGGALSYNEQFF. Here the CDR3 DNA reads TGTGCCAGCAGCTTTGGAGGAGGGGCACTTTCCTACAATGAGCAGTTCTTC.

The chain has TRBV11-2 and TRBJ1-1; no clear D gene. Germline lookup yields CDR1 SGHAT and CDR2 FQNNGV. This CDR3 contains 13 residues. Trimming removed 6 bases from V and 4 bases from J, with 12 bases in between. Written as DNA, the CDR3 is TGTGCCAGCAGTTACACATGGGGCACTGAAGCTTTCTTT. Translation: CASSYTWGTEAFF.

The chain combines TRBV10-3 with TRBJ2-7; 13 bases are a match to TRBD2. J lost 4 bases, V lost 3 bases, and 3 bases had no gene match. In germline, CDR1 is ENHRY, CDR2 SYGVKD. The CDR3 is made up of 15 amino acids. CDR3 coding DNA: TGTGCCATCAGTGACGGGACTAGCGGGATTTACGAGCAGTACTTC. Translating gives CAISDGTSGIYEQYF.

In regard to this clonotype: One junction end disagrees with the germline gene, perhaps due to a read error. The chain recombines TRBV6-1 with TRBJ2-7; 10 bases fit TRBD2. Germline CDR1 reads MNHNS; CDR2 reads SASEGT. CDR3 length: 14 amino acids. For the CDR3, the DNA is TGTGCCATCAGTGGGACTAGCGAGTCCTACGAGCAGTACTTC. This translates into CAISGTSESYEQYF.

V is TRBV6-2 or TRBV6-3 and J is TRBJ1-5; D gene ambiguous. The length of the CDR3 is 18 residues. Trimming cost V 0 bases and J 4 bases, with 19 bases left between them. Germline V gene sequence: CDR1 MNHEY, CDR2 SVGEGT. The CDR3, as DNA: TGTGCCAGCAGTTACTCGATTTCGGTTGTGGATCGGAATCAGCCCCAGCATTTT. Its protein is CASSYSISVVDRNQPQHF.

This clonotype was found many times. The chain joins TRBV28 to TRBJ2-3, with D possibly matching TRBD1 (6 bases). The CDR3 extends over 16 amino acids. V was cut by 5 bases and J by 1 base, with 16 bases left in between. CDR1 is MDHEN and CDR2 is SYDVKM in the germline V gene. CDR3 nucleotides: TGTGCCAGCAGTCAACCTGTGGGGGCCCGCACAGATACGCAGTATTTT. Protein: CASSQPVGARTDTQYF.

This clonotype was counted many times. V and J are TRBV28 and TRBJ1-5; 7 bases agree with TRBD1. The CDR3 runs 15 residues. J lost 6 bases, V lost 5 bases, and 10 bases had no gene match. Germline CDR1 and CDR2: MDHEN and SYDVKM. The CDR3 DNA reads as TGTGCCAGCAGTCCGCATTCAGGGGGAAGTCAGCCCCAGCATTTT. Translation: CASSPHSGGSQPQHF.

There are many counts of this clonotype. V gene TRBV3-1 combines with J gene TRBJ2-1; weak D call: TRBD2 (6 bases). The CDR3 runs to 13 residues. The germline CDR1 and CDR2 sequences are LGHDT and YNNKEL (reference sequence). Trimming removed 5 bases from V and 5 bases from J, with 10 bases in between. In DNA form, the CDR3 reads TGTGCCAGCAGCGAGTTAGCGGACAATGAGCAGTTCTTC. The encoded protein is CASSELADNEQFF.

The genes are TRBV30 and TRBJ2-5; TRBD2 aligns across 7 bases. The CDR3 consists of 14 residues. Germline values: CDR1 GTSNPN, CDR2 SVGIG (reference sequence). Trimming at V came to 2 bases and at J to 2 bases, leaving 5 bases not matched to a gene. The CDR3 spells CAWSLSGAQETQYF. The DNA for the CDR3 is TGTGCCTGGAGTTTAAGCGGGGCACAAGAGACCCAGTACTTC.

This clonotype came up a few times. The chain joins TRBV2 to TRBJ2-5; 9 bases line up with TRBD2. CDR1 is SNHLY and CDR2 is FYNNEI in the germline V gene. Trimming removed 10 bases from V and 2 bases from J; junction bases left unmatched: 11. This CDR3 is built from 15 residues. CDR3 sequence reads: CATRPGTSRQETQYF. The CDR3 DNA is TGTGCCACCCGGCCGGGGACTAGCCGACAAGAGACCCAGTACTTC.

The chain links TRBV28 to TRBJ1-6; the match to TRBD1 covers 9 bases. After removal of 1 base from V and 1 base from J, the junction contained 11 bases not matched to a gene. The CDR3 is 20 residues long. The germline CDR1 and CDR2 sequences are MDHEN and SYDVKM. DNA of the CDR3: TGTGCCAGCAGTTTATTCCGGGACAGGGAAAGGAGGTCCTATAATTCACCCCTCCACTTT. It translates to CASSLFRDRERRSYNSPLHF.

This chain uses TRBV11-3 with TRBJ2-1; 11 bases are a match to TRBD1. CDR1 SGHNT and CDR2 YENEEA come from the germline V gene. V was clipped by 5 bases and J by 9 bases; unmatched bases: 12. The CDR3 runs 16 residues. In DNA, the CDR3 is TGTGCCAGCAGCCCCCCGGGAGGACAGGGGGCAGTTGAGCAGTTCTTC. It specifies CASSPPGGQGAVEQFF.

This clonotype was counted many times. The rearrangement uses TRBV5-1 and TRBJ1-1; 8 nucleotides match TRBD1. The trim removed 5 bases at V and 5 bases at J, leaving 20 bases unmatched. Germline lookup yields CDR1 SGHRS and CDR2 YFSETQ. This CDR3 is built from 18 residues. The CDR3 DNA is TGCGCCAGCAGTCCGAACCTTGGACCTCAGGGGGCCGGGACTGAAGCTTTCTTT. Encoded protein: CASSPNLGPQGAGTEAFF.

This clonotype was detected ten times or more. The V and J genes are TRBV2 and TRBJ2-7; TRBD1 aligns across 8 bases. With 7 bases clipped from V and 1 base from J, the junction kept 9 bases outside the gene matches. The CDR3 runs 15 residues. CDR1 and CDR2 (germline): SNHLY, FYNNEI. In DNA form, the CDR3 reads TGTGCCAGCAAAGTAGGACAGGGCATATCCTACGAGCAGTACTTC. Translation gives CASKVGQGISYEQYF.